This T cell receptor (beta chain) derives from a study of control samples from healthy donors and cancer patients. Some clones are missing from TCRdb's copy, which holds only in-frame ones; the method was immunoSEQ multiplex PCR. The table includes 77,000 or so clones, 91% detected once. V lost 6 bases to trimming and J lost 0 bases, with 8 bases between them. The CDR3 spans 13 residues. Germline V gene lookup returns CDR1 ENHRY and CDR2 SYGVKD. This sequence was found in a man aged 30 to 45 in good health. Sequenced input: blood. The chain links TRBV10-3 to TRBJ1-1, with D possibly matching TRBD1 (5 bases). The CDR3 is CAISGHLNTEAFF. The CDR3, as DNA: TGTGCCATCAGCGGACATTTGAACACTGAAGCTTTCTTT.